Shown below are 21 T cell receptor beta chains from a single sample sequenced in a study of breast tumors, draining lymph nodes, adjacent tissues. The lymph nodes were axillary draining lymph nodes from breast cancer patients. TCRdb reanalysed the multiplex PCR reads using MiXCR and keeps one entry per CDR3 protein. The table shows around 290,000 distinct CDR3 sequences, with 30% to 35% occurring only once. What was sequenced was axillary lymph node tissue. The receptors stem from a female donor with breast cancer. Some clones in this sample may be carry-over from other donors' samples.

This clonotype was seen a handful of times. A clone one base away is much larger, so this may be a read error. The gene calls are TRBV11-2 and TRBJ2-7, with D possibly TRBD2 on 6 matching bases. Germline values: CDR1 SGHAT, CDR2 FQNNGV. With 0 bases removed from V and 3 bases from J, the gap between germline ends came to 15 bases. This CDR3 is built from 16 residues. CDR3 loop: CASSLDAGPAGYEQYF. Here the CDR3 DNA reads TGTGCCAGCAGCTTAGATGCAGGACCAGCGGGCTACGAGCAGTACTTC. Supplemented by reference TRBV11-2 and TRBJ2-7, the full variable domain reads EAGVAQSPRYKIIEKRQSVAFWCNPISGHATLYWYQQILGQGPKLLIQFQNNGVVDDSQLPKDRFSAERLKGVDSTLKIQPAKLEDSAVYLCASSLDAGPAGYEQYFGPGTRLTVT.

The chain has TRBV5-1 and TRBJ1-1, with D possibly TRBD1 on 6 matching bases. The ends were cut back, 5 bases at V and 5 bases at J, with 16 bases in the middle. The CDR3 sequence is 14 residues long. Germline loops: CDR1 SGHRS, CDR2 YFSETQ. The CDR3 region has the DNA TGCGCCAGCAGAAAAACCCTTACAGGGACTGAAGCTTTCTTT. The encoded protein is CASRKTLTGTEAFF.

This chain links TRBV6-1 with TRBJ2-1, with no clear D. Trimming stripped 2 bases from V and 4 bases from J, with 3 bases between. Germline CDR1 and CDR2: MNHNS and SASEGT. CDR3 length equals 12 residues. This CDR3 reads CASSERYNEQFF. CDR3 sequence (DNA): TGTGCCAGCAGTGAAAGATACAATGAGCAGTTCTTC.

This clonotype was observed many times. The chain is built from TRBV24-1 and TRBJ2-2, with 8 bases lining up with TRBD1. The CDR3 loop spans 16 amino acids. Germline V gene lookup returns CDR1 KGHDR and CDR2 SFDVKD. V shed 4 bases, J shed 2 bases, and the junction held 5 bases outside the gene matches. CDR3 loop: CATSEKTGGNTGELFF. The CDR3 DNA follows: TGTGCCACCAGTGAAAAAACAGGGGGTAACACCGGGGAGCTGTTTTTT.

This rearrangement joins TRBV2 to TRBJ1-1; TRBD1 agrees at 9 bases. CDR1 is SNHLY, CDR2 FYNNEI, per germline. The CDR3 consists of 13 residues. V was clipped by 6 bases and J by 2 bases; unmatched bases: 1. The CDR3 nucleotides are TGTGCCAGCAGGGACAGGGGTAACACTGAAGCTTTCTTT. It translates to CASRDRGNTEAFF.

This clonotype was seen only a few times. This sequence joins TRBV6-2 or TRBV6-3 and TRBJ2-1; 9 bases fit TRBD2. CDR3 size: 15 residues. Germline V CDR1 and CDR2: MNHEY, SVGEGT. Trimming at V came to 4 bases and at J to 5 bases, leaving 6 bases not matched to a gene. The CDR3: CASSWAGGPNNEQFF. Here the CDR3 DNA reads TGTGCCAGCAGTTGGGCGGGAGGGCCGAACAATGAGCAGTTCTTC.

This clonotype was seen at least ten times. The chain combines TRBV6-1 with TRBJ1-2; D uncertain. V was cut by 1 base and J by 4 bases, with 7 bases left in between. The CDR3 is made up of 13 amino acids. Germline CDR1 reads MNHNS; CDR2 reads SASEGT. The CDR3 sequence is CASSEGKAYGYTF. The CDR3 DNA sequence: TGTGCCAGCAGTGAAGGAAAAGCCTATGGCTACACCTTC.

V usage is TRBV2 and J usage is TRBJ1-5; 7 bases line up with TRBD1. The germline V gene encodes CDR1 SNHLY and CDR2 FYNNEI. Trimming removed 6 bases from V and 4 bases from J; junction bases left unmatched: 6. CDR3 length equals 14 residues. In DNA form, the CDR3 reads TGTGCCAGCAGGACTCGACAGGGTAATCAGCCCCAGCATTTT. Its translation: CASRTRQGNQPQHF.

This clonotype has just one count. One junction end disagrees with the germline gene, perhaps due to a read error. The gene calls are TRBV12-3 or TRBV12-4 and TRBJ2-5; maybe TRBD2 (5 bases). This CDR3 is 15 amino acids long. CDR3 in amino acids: CASSHDEGWGETPYF. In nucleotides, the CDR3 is TGTGCCAGCAGCCACGACGAGGGTTGGGGAGAGACCCCGTACTTC.

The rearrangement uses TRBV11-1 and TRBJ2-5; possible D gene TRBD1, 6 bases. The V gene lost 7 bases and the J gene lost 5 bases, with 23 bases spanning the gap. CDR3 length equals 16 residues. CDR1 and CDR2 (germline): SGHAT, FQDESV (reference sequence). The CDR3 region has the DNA TGTGCCAGCAACCTACCCCGGACAGCGAGCAGGGAGACCCAGTACTTC. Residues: CASNLPRTASRETQYF.

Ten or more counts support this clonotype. Here the CDR3 DNA reads TGTGCCAGTAGTGTCTGGCGGGACAGCTCTGGAAACACCATATATTTT. Protein product: CASSVWRDSSGNTIYF. The rearrangement joins TRBV19 to TRBJ1-3; 7 bases align to TRBD1. Germline values: CDR1 LNHDA, CDR2 SQIVND (reference sequence). V gave up 5 bases and J gave up 0 bases; unmatched junction bases: 7. The CDR3 runs 16 residues.

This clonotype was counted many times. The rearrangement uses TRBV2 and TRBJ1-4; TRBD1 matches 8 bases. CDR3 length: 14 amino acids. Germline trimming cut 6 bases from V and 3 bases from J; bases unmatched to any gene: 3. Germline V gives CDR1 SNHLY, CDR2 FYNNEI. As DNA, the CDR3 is TGTGCCAGCAGGGACAGGGCGGCTAATGAAAAACTGTTTTTT. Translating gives CASRDRAANEKLFF.

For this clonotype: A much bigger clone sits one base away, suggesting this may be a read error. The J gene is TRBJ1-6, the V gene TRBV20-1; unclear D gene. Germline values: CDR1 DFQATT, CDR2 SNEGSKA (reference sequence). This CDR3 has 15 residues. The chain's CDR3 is CSARSGLSYTSPLHF. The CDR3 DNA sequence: TGCAGTGCTAGATCGGGCCTCTCCTATACTTCACCCCTCCACTTT.

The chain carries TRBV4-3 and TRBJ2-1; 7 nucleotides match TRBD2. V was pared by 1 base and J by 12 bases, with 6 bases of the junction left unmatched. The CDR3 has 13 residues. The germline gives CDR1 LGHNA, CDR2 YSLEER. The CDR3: CASSQGAAGRQFF. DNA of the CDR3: TGCGCCAGCAGCCAAGGAGCAGCGGGAAGGCAGTTCTTC.

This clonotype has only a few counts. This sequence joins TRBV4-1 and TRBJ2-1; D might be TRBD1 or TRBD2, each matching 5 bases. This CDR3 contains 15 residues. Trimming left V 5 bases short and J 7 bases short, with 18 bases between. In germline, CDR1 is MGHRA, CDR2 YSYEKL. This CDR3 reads CASSAGVGGKNEQFF. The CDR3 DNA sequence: TGCGCCAGCAGCGCCGGGGTTGGGGGAAAAAATGAGCAGTTCTTC.

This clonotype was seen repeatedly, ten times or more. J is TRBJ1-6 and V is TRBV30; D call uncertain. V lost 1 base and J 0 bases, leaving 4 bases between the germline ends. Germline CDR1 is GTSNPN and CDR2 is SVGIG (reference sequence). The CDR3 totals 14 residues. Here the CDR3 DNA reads TGTGCCTGGAGTGAGAGCTCCTATAATTCACCCCTCCACTTT. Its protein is CAWSESSYNSPLHF.

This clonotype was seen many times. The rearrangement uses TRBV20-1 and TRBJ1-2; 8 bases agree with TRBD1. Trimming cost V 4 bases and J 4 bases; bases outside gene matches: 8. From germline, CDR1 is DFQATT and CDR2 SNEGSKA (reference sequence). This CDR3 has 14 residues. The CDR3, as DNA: TGCAGTGCTACTCCCCGAGGGACAGGCTATGGCTACACCTTC. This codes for CSATPRGTGYGYTF.

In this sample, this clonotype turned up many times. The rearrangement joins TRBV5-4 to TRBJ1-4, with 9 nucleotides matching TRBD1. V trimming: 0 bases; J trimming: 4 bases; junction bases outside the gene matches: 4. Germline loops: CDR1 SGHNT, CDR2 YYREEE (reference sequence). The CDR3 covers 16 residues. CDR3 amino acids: CASSLVPTGGNEKLFF. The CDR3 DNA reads TGTGCCAGCAGCTTGGTCCCGACAGGGGGTAATGAAAAACTGTTTTTT.

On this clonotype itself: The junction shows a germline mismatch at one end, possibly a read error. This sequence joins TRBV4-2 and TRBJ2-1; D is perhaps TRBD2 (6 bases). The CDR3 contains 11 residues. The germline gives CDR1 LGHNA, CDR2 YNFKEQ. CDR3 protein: CASSLANEQLF. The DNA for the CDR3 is TGTGCCAGCAGTCTAGCGAATGAGCAGCTCTTC.

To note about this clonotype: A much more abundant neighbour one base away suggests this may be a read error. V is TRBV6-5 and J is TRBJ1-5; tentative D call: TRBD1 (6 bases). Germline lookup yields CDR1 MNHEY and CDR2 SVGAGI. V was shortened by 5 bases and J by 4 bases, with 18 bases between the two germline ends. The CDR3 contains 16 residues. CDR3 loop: CASSNRDNEFNQPQHF. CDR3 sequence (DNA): TGTGCCAGCAGTAACCGGGACAACGAATTTAATCAGCCCCAGCATTTT.

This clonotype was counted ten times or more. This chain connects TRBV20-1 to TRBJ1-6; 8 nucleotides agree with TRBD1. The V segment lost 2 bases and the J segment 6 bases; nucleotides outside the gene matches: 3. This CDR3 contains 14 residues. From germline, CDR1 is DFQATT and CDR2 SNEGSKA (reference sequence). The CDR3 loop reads CSARRDRSNSPLHF. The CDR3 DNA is TGCAGTGCTAGAAGGGACAGGTCTAATTCACCCCTCCACTTT.